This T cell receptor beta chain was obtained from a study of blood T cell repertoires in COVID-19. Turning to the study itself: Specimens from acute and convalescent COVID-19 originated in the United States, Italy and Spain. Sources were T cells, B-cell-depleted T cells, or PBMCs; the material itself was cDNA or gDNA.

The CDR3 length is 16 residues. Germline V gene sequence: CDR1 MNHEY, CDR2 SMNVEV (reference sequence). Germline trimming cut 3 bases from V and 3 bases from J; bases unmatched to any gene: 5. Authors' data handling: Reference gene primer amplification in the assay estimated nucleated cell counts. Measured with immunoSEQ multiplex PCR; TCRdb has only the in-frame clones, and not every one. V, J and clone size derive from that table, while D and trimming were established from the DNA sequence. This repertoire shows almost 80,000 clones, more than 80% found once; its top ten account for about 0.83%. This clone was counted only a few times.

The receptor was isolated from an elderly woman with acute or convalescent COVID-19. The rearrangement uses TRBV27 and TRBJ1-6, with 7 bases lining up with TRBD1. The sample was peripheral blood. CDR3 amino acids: CASSFRWTGYNSPLHF. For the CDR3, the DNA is TGTGCCAGCAGTTTTAGGTGGACAGGCTATAATTCACCCCTCCACTTT.